The rows below give T cell receptor beta chains drawn from one sample of a study of breast tumors, draining lymph nodes, adjacent tissues. In TCRdb, the multiplex PCR reads were re-called with MiXCR into one record per CDR3 protein. Found here are approximately 100,000 distinct CDR3 sequences, roughly 29% of them singletons; the top ten hold approximately 5%. Source material: axillary lymph node tissue. These receptor sequences come from a female donor with breast cancer. Some clones in this sample may be carry-over from other donors' samples. The CDR3 runs from the conserved cysteine through the conserved F or W. A D gene is named only where the DNA matches it firmly. Clone size is stated in some rows and not others, as once, few, many or a class when expanded.

>.|TRBD1|TRBJ2-3|TRBV11-2
CASSPRTGGRTDTQYF
>.|.|TRBJ1-6|TRBV29-1
CSVGQGDSPLHF
>.|.|TRBJ2-3|TRBV12-3/TRBV12-4
CASSSPRARRTDTQYF
>many|.|TRBJ2-7|TRBV7-6
CASSPSGGLHEQYF
>few|.|TRBJ1-1|TRBV28
CASQGADTEAFF
>many|TRBD2|TRBJ2-1|TRBV20-1
CSASRGTSITYNEQFF
>many|.|TRBJ1-2|TRBV19
CASTNNQGNYGYTF
>many|TRBD2|TRBJ2-5|TRBV29-1
CSVAPRGGDARSQTQYF
>.|TRBD2|TRBJ2-2|TRBV27
CASSLSLGGGYTGELFF
>many|.|TRBJ1-4|TRBV30
CATYRGEKLFF